These T cell receptor beta chains were read from a single sample in a study of beta chain features in type 1 diabetes. The repertoire was sequenced with immunoSEQ multiplex PCR; TCRdb's copy has only in-frame clones and lacks some. The sample yields over 300,000 clones, around 7.6% seen once. The sequenced sample consisted of central memory CD4+ T cells from blood. All receptors come from a woman aged 18-35 years in good health. The CDR3 runs from the conserved cysteine through the conserved F or W. Each record gives: D gene, J gene, clone size, V gene, CDR3 protein, CDR3 DNA. A D gene is named only where the DNA matches it firmly. Only some rows state a clone size, as once, few, many or a class for expanded clones.

D: TRBD1
J: TRBJ1-2
size: -
V: TRBV7-2
CDR3: CASSSRQGVDGNGYTF
DNA: TGTGCCAGCAGCTCTAGACAGGGGGTCGATGGAAATGGCTACACCTTC

D: TRBD2
J: TRBJ2-4
size: few
V: TRBV9
CDR3: CASSAGGVQNIQYF
DNA: TGTGCCAGCAGCGCCGGGGGGGTCCAAAACATTCAGTACTTC

D: -
J: TRBJ1-5
size: many
V: TRBV21-1
CDR3: CASAQNSNQPQHF
DNA: TGTGCCAGCGCACAGAATAGCAATCAGCCCCAGCATTTT

D: TRBD2
J: TRBJ2-1
size: many
V: TRBV5-1
CDR3: CASSLVLGLAGGNEQFF
DNA: TGCGCCAGCAGCTTGGTCCTGGGACTAGCGGGAGGTAATGAGCAGTTCTTC

D: TRBD2
J: TRBJ2-5
size: -
V: TRBV5-1
CDR3: CASSLGAASTGLQETQYF
DNA: TGCGCCAGCAGCTTGGGGGCGGCTTCTACGGGACTACAAGAGACCCAGTACTTC

D: TRBD2
J: TRBJ2-1
size: few
V: TRBV4-3
CDR3: CASSLGLAGFSYNEQFF
DNA: TGCGCCAGCAGCCTGGGACTAGCGGGATTTTCCTACAATGAGCAGTTCTTC

D: -
J: TRBJ2-3
size: -
V: TRBV5-4
CDR3: CASSVGGARGADTQYF
DNA: TGTGCCAGCAGCGTGGGGGGCGCGAGGGGCGCAGATACGCAGTATTTT

D: -
J: TRBJ2-3
size: -
V: TRBV25-1
CDR3: CASSEYGGASVEQYF
DNA: TGTGCCAGCAGTGAATATGGAGGGGCCAGCGTGGAGCAGTATTTT

D: -
J: TRBJ1-1
size: few
V: TRBV7-6
CDR3: CASSPGQLDTEAFF
DNA: TGTGCCAGCAGCCCAGGACAGCTGGACACTGAAGCTTTCTTT

D: -
J: TRBJ2-4
size: -
V: TRBV11-3
CDR3: CASSLSPGAGLQYF
DNA: TGTGCCAGCAGCTTGTCGCCGGGGGCGGGTCTTCAGTACTTC

D: TRBD1
J: TRBJ1-5
size: few
V: TRBV10-3
CDR3: CAIGQGTNSNQPQHF
DNA: TGTGCCATCGGACAGGGGACAAACAGCAATCAGCCCCAGCATTTT

D: -
J: TRBJ2-1
size: few
V: TRBV6-5
CDR3: CASSRGPEPEEQFF
DNA: TGTGCCAGCAGCCGGGGACCCGAACCGGAGGAGCAGTTCTTC

D: TRBD1
J: TRBJ1-4
size: -
V: TRBV4-3
CDR3: CASSQDWGQGDEKLFF
DNA: TGCGCCAGCAGCCAAGATTGGGGACAGGGCGATGAAAAACTGTTTTTT

D: TRBD1
J: TRBJ2-3
size: many
V: TRBV28
CDR3: CASSPVPGQGAADTQYF
DNA: TGTGCCAGCAGCCCGGTCCCCGGACAGGGGGCGGCAGATACGCAGTATTTT

D: TRBD2
J: TRBJ2-1
size: -
V: TRBV7-9
CDR3: CASSRRTGTMAYNEQFF
DNA: TGTGCCAGCAGCCGCAGAACCGGGACTATGGCCTACAATGAGCAGTTCTTC

D: TRBD2
J: TRBJ2-7
size: -
V: TRBV7-3
CDR3: CASSPGGGYEQYF
DNA: TGTGCCAGCAGCCCCGGGGGGGGCTACGAGCAGTACTTC

D: -
J: TRBJ2-1
size: -
V: TRBV7-6
CDR3: CASSLRPSEEQFF
DNA: TGTGCCAGCAGCTTACGGCCTAGCGAGGAGCAGTTCTTC

D: -
J: TRBJ2-5
size: -
V: TRBV18
CDR3: CASTQGGQETQYF
DNA: TGTGCCAGCACTCAAGGGGGCCAAGAGACCCAGTACTTC

D: -
J: TRBJ2-1
size: few
V: TRBV27
CDR3: CASSRVGPGSYNEQFF
DNA: TGTGCCAGCAGCCGCGTGGGGCCGGGCTCCTACAATGAGCAGTTCTTC